This is a list of T cell receptor beta chains from one sample in a study of T cell repertoires in ileal Crohn's disease. Method: immunoSEQ multiplex PCR; TCRdb's copy keeps in-frame clones and lacks some. The sample lists several thousand clones, over 55% occurring once. Material: ileal tissue. The receptors come from an adult with Crohn's disease. CDR3s leave out the opening cysteine and the closing phenylalanine or tryptophan. Size tells how often a clone was seen (once, few, many) or the class of an expanded clone, and some rows leave it out.

>-|TRBV5-4|TRBJ2-1
ASGEGLYNEQF
>-|TRBV19|TRBJ2-2
ASSIVGEPGELF
>-|TRBV9|TRBJ2-1
ASSAGGTSGPNEQF
>-|TRBV4-2|TRBJ2-1
ASSPGSVGQGTNNEQF
>-|TRBV5-1|TRBJ2-5
ASSLEGTQY
>-|TRBV9|TRBJ2-7
ASSPDRLSYEQY
>-|TRBV29-1|TRBJ2-3
SAPGQVKDTQY
>-|TRBV7-2|TRBJ2-1
ASSDRVEGDEQF
>few|TRBV5-6|TRBJ2-1
ASSLAGGTVSYNEQF
>-|TRBV18|TRBJ1-3
ASSTTRGGGNTIY
>large|TRBV19|TRBJ1-2
ASSHREYGYT
>-|TRBV28|TRBJ2-5
ASSLGTGVLSLETQY
>few|TRBV28|TRBJ1-6
ASSRDLGGSPLH
>few|TRBV19|TRBJ1-1
ASSIGGGADTEAF
>-|TRBV30|TRBJ1-6
AWSVKGLAPLH
>-|TRBV29-1|TRBJ1-2
SVLTGGVVHGYT
>medium-sized|TRBV7-6|TRBJ1-3
ASSLGQGAPGNTIY